The clone carrying this T cell receptor (beta chain) showed up just a few times. The antigen is not known. This record belongs to a study of siplizumab effects on memory and regulatory T cells. The V gene's germline CDR1 is MDHEN and CDR2 SYDVKM. Trimming stripped 7 bases from V and 0 bases from J, with 10 bases between. The CDR3 contains 14 residues. Sequencing was performed with immunoSEQ multiplex PCR; in TCRdb, only in-frame clones are kept and a portion is missing. The top ten clones hold roughly 1% of a sample with over 85,000 clones, roughly nine tenths of them seen once. Study outcomes and limitations: The drug siplizumab significantly decreased the alloreactive sequences that could be traced to unstimulated CD4+ memory cells. Proliferating Tregs in siplizumab cultures were never verified as suppressive.

The chain employs TRBV28 and TRBJ2-1; D uncertain. The source material was CD4+ T cells sorted from blood. This TCR derives from a human donor in good health. CDR3 sequence (DNA): TGTGCCAGCATCATGGATAGCTCCTACAATGAGCAGTTCTTC. Protein sequence: CASIMDSSYNEQFF.